This record looks at one T cell receptor beta chain sequence and its context. The sample comes from a study of blood T cell repertoires in COVID-19. The CDR3 loop spans 17 amino acids. V lost 4 bases to trimming and J lost 0 bases; unmatched junction nucleotides: 11. CDR1 MDHEN and CDR2 SYDVKM come from the germline V gene. Sequencing was performed with immunoSEQ multiplex PCR; in TCRdb, only in-frame clones are kept and a portion is missing. The top ten clones hold under 0.85% of a sample with 450,000 to 600,000 clones, about nine tenths of them seen once. The chain is built from TRBV28 and TRBJ1-1; 7 positions match TRBD1. The material sequenced was PBMCs or T cells enriched from blood (not recorded which). The origin of this receptor is a woman aged 18-29 years who had recovered from COVID-19. As DNA, the CDR3 is TGTGCCAGCAGTTGGTTCCGGGACAGAAACATGAACACTGAAGCTTTCTTT. Encoded protein: CASSWFRDRNMNTEAFF.